Each of the 25 T cell receptor beta chains below was sequenced from the same sample in a study of blood T cells in healthy people across ages (dated by TCRdb to between 2014 and 2016). Libraries were prepared through 5' RACE. TCRdb records Illumina HiSeq 2500 as the sequencer. The second PCR ran for roughly 7 to 11 cycles and used a J-beta primer mix along with a sample-barcoded 5' primer. The public reads were reprocessed in TCRdb via fastp at Q25 and MiXCR, keeping in-frame beta chains. Each record represents a unique CDR3 protein, reported with the most common genes and DNA among its rows. The sample profile shows over 450,000 distinct CDR3 sequences; 24% of them were found once. The ten biggest clones cover 8.5% to 9.5% of the sample. These data are also associated with another study on T cells of mothers and their children.

What was sequenced was blood. The source is a boy between 10 and 17 years old in good health.

About this clonotype: Relative to the germline gene, one junction end is altered; a read error may explain this. V usage is TRBV5-1 and J usage is TRBJ2-3; 8 nucleotides match TRBD2. The CDR3 is 14 amino acids. Per germline, CDR1 SGHRS and CDR2 YFSETQ. The CDR3 bases are TGTGCCAGCAGCTTAGGACTAGCTGCAGATACGCAGTATTTT. Translating gives CASSLGLAADTQYF. Based on the CDR3 plus reference TRBV5-1 and TRBJ2-3, the full variable domain is KAGVTQTPRYLIKTRGQQVTLSCSPISGHRSVSWYQQTPGQGLQFLFEYFSETQRNKGNFPGRFSGRQFSNSRSEMNVSTLELGDSALYLCASSLGLAADTQYFGPGTRLTVL.

The DNA for the CDR3 is TGTGCCAGCAGCCCCAGGGTCGGTTCGTTATCTGGGGCCAACGTCCTGACTTTC. This encodes CASSPRVGSLSGANVLTF. The chain links TRBV7-3 to TRBJ2-6, with D perhaps TRBD1 (5 bases). The CDR3 runs to 18 residues. V dropped 5 bases and J dropped 1 base, with 18 bases sitting between them. Germline assignment: CDR1 SGHTA and CDR2 FQGTGA.

The chain uses TRBV6-2 or TRBV6-3 and TRBJ2-3, with D unclear. V lost 5 bases to trimming and J lost 3 bases, with 12 bases between them. Germline CDR1 reads MNHEY; CDR2 reads SVGEGT. The CDR3 has 14 amino acids. The CDR3 is CASSLSRSTDTQYF. For the CDR3, the DNA is TGTGCCAGCAGTCTTTCCCGGTCGACAGATACGCAGTATTTT.

As to this clonotype: Germline is not matched at one junction end, which may reflect a read error. The J gene is TRBJ2-3, the V gene TRBV7-2, with 12 nucleotides matching TRBD2. The CDR3 length is 16 residues. Germline lookup yields CDR1 SGHTA and CDR2 FQGNSA. Here the CDR3 DNA reads TGTGCCAGCAGCTTCAGACTAGCGGGAGATGCAGATACGCGGTATTTT. It translates to CASSFRLAGDADTRYF.

This chain joins TRBV29-1 and TRBJ2-1, with D unresolved. Trimming stripped 4 bases from V and 4 bases from J, with 14 bases between. CDR1 is SQVTM and CDR2 is ANQGSEA in the germline V gene. The CDR3 length is 14 residues. The CDR3 sequence: CSVVTANRYNEQFF. CDR3 DNA: TGCAGCGTTGTGACCGCAAATCGATACAATGAGCAGTTCTTC.

The chain couples TRBV7-9 to TRBJ1-2, with D uncertain. Germline V lookup: CDR1 SEHNR, CDR2 FQNEAQ (reference sequence). V was pared by 2 bases and J by 3 bases, with 10 bases between. This CDR3 comprises 14 residues. The CDR3 DNA sequence: TGTGCCAGCAGCTTAAGTGGGTGGGACTATGGCTACACCTTC. Translated: CASSLSGWDYGYTF.

CDR3 protein: CASRPSYSGNTIYF. CDR3 in DNA: TGTGCCAGCAGACCATCATACTCTGGAAACACCATATATTTT. The chain has TRBV12-3 or TRBV12-4 and TRBJ1-3; D is unclear. Trimming shortened V by 6 bases and J by 0 bases, and 9 bases separated the two germline ends. The CDR3 loop spans 14 amino acids.

This clonotype was seen a few times. V and J are TRBV27 and TRBJ1-5, with D perhaps TRBD1 (5 bases). The germline V gene encodes CDR1 MNHEY and CDR2 SMNVEV (reference sequence). V dropped 2 bases and J dropped 4 bases, with 12 bases sitting between them. The CDR3 loop spans 15 amino acids. The CDR3 nucleotides read TGTGCCAGCAGTTTACCGGGGGACGGGAATCAGCCCCAGCATTTT. It codes for CASSLPGDGNQPQHF.

The sample holds one count of this clonotype. Possible read error: a much larger clone is one base away. The chain combines TRBV20-1 with TRBJ2-1; D is tentatively TRBD1 or TRBD2 (5 bases each). V was pared by 7 bases and J by 5 bases, with 12 bases between. CDR3 length: 12 amino acids. CDR1 DFQATT and CDR2 SNEGSKA come from the germline V gene (reference sequence). CDR3 bases: TGCAGTGGGGGGAATCAAGACAATGAGCAGTTCTTC. Amino acids: CSGGNQDNEQFF.

The chain joins TRBV6-6 to TRBJ2-3, with TRBD2 identical over 7 bases. With 0 bases clipped from V and 0 bases from J, the junction kept 3 bases outside the gene matches. Looked up from germline, CDR1 is MNHNY and CDR2 is SVGAGI (reference sequence). The CDR3 consists of 16 residues. This chain's CDR3 is CASSYSMTSSTDTQYF. CDR3 coding DNA: TGTGCCAGCAGTTACTCGATGACTAGCAGCACAGATACGCAGTATTTT.

This clonotype was counted between two and nine times. The V call is TRBV14, the J call TRBJ2-7, with 8 bases that match TRBD2. The CDR3 is 13 amino acids. CDR1 is SGHDN and CDR2 is FVKESK in the germline V gene. V lost 5 bases to trimming and J lost 6 bases; unmatched junction nucleotides: 6. Here the CDR3 reads CASSSGGGGEQYF. In DNA form, the CDR3 reads TGTGCCAGCAGCAGCGGGGGAGGGGGCGAGCAGTACTTC.

This clonotype was observed a handful of times. The gene calls are TRBV28 and TRBJ2-5; D uncertain. The tail of the sequence fits TRBJ2-7 better, so the J call may be wrong. CDR1 and CDR2 from the germline V gene are MDHEN and SYDVKM. The CDR3 sequence is 12 residues long. The CDR3 DNA reads as TGTGCCAGCTCCGGGTGGAGCTACGAGCAGTACTTC. Protein sequence: CASSGWSYEQYF.

Comment on this clonotype: Mismatch with germline at one junction end may stem from a read error. Here the CDR3 reads CAWSGEQPGFF. In DNA, the CDR3 is TGTGCCTGGAGTGGCGAACAACCTGGGTTCTTC. V gene TRBV30 combines with J gene TRBJ2-7; D is uncertain. There are 11 residues in the CDR3. Germline V gene sequence: CDR1 GTSNPN, CDR2 SVGIG (reference sequence).

This clonotype was picked up a small number of times. One end of the junction varies from germline; a read error may be responsible. This chain links TRBV5-1 with TRBJ2-2; 7 bases line up with TRBD1. The CDR3 has 15 residues. Germline CDR1 and CDR2: SGHRS and YFSETQ. CDR3 protein: CTSSPGQANTGELFF. The CDR3 DNA reads TGCACCAGCAGTCCCGGACAGGCGAACACCGGGGAGCTGTTTTTT.

The chain employs TRBV19 and TRBJ2-7, with D perhaps being TRBD1 or TRBD2 (5 bases each). Trimming shortened V by 5 bases and J by 0 bases, and 11 bases separated the two germline ends. Germline loops: CDR1 LNHDA, CDR2 SQIVND (reference sequence). The CDR3 totals 14 residues. The CDR3, as DNA: TGTGCCAGTAGTCAACGGGACGGCTCCTACGAGCAGTACTTC. Protein: CASSQRDGSYEQYF.

The chain has TRBV28 and TRBJ2-5; TRBD2 agrees at 10 bases. With V trimmed by 7 bases and J by 5 bases, 13 bases remained unmatched. CDR1 MDHEN and CDR2 SYDVKM come from the germline V gene. CDR3 size: 16 residues. The CDR3 bases are TGTGCCAGCACCATCGGGCTAGCGGGGGAGGGGGAGACCCAGTACTTC. Its protein product is CASTIGLAGEGETQYF.

This clonotype was counted between two and nine times. The chain couples TRBV5-1 to TRBJ2-5; 11 bases map to TRBD1. Germline assignment: CDR1 SGHRS and CDR2 YFSETQ. There are 15 residues in the CDR3. V trimming: 4 bases; J trimming: 11 bases; junction bases outside the gene matches: 13. The DNA of the CDR3 is TGCGCCAGCAGCATCCCGGGACAGGGGGGACGACCGCAGTACTTC. Translated, it gives CASSIPGQGGRPQYF.

J is TRBJ2-7 and V is TRBV11-2; 9 bases are shared with TRBD1. The junction had 8 bases not matched to a gene; V was cut back by 5 bases and J by 6 bases. The CDR3 has 14 amino acids. Germline values: CDR1 SGHAT, CDR2 FQNNGV. The chain's CDR3 is CASSGYRGQSEQYV. The CDR3 nucleotides read TGTGCCAGCAGCGGATACAGGGGGCAAAGCGAGCAGTACGTC.

The V and J genes are TRBV7-9 and TRBJ2-5; TRBD2 matches 10 bases. Germline values: CDR1 SEHNR, CDR2 FQNEAQ (reference sequence). V shed 6 bases and J 2 bases; nucleotides not matched to a gene: 3. The CDR3 consists of 14 residues. The CDR3 coding sequence is TGTGCCAGCAGGCTAGCGGGAGATCAAGAGACCCAGTACTTC. Protein sequence: CASRLAGDQETQYF.

The CDR3 here is CASSEQGWRGQPQHF. The CDR3 coding sequence is TGTGCCAGCAGTGAACAGGGCTGGAGAGGTCAGCCCCAGCATTTT. This sequence joins TRBV6-1 and TRBJ1-5; tentatively, D is TRBD1 (5 bases). The V end was cut by 2 bases, the J end by 6 bases, with 14 bases between. The germline CDR1 and CDR2 sequences are MNHNS and SASEGT. The CDR3 sequence is 15 residues long.

J is TRBJ2-1 and V is TRBV24-1, with 11 bases identical to TRBD2. The CDR3 extends over 18 amino acids. V lost 4 bases, J lost 1 base, and 8 bases stayed unmatched. Germline V gene sequence: CDR1 KGHDR, CDR2 SFDVKD. CDR3 amino acids: CATSDILAGEGSYNEQFF. The CDR3 nucleotides are TGTGCCACCAGTGACATACTAGCGGGAGAGGGTTCCTACAATGAGCAGTTCTTC.

The V gene is TRBV4-3, the J gene TRBJ2-3; D might be TRBD2 (5 bases). Germline assignment: CDR1 LGHNA and CDR2 YSLEER. Trimming left V 0 bases short and J 0 bases short, with 13 bases between. The CDR3 consists of 17 residues. The DNA of the CDR3 is TGCGCCAGCAGCCAAGATCTGGACTTATCTAGCACAGATACGCAGTATTTT. The encoded protein is CASSQDLDLSSTDTQYF.

This clonotype was counted only a few times. This chain joins TRBV12-3 or TRBV12-4 and TRBJ2-5, with D perhaps TRBD1 or TRBD2 (5 bases each). The J call may be wrong; the DNA end is better matched by TRBJ2-7. The CDR3 is 17 amino acids. In DNA, the CDR3 is TGTGCCAGCAGTTTTTCGGGTCTAGCTGACAGCTCCTACGAGCAGTACTTC. Translating it yields CASSFSGLADSSYEQYF.

The CDR3 DNA reads as TGTGCCAGCAGCTTAGAAGGACAGGGATCAGATACGCAGTATTTT. Its protein is CASSLEGQGSDTQYF. This sequence joins TRBV7-2 and TRBJ2-3, with TRBD1 matching 8 bases. V trimming: 1 base; J trimming: 4 bases; junction bases outside the gene matches: 4. This CDR3 is 15 amino acids long. Germline lookup yields CDR1 SGHTA and CDR2 FQGNSA.

This clonotype has more than one count but fewer than ten. Written as DNA, the CDR3 is TGCAGTGCTATACATACTATGAACACTGAAGCTTTCTTT. Its protein product is CSAIHTMNTEAFF. The chain joins TRBV20-1 to TRBJ1-1; D unclear. Germline values: CDR1 DFQATT, CDR2 SNEGSKA (reference sequence). V gave up 4 bases and J gave up 0 bases, with 9 bases separating them. The CDR3 is 13 amino acids.